A single sample is the source of the 8 T cell receptor beta chains below, sequenced in a study of identical twins. MiXCR, applied by TCRdb to the 5' RACE reads, yields one record per CDR3 protein. Altogether about 700,000 distinct CDR3 sequences are present, roughly 6% being singletons, with the ten largest covering 1.5% to 2%. The sequenced sample was naive T cells sorted from blood. These receptors were taken from a young man in good health.

There are a few counts of this clonotype. The chain uses TRBV5-1 and TRBJ2-3; 12 bases align to TRBD2. The CDR3 spans 19 residues. Germline loops: CDR1 SGHRS, CDR2 YFSETQ. J was trimmed by 1 base and V by 3 bases; bases with no gene match: 12. The CDR3: CASSSLGLAGFGGTDTQYF. CDR3 bases: TGCGCCAGCAGCTCCTTAGGACTAGCGGGATTCGGGGGCACAGATACGCAGTATTTT.

This clonotype was detected ten times or more. The chain employs TRBV29-1 and TRBJ2-7, with 7 bases fitting TRBD1. The CDR3 has 14 amino acids. Losses at the gene ends were 3 bases for V and 0 bases for J; bases not matched to a gene: 5. Germline V gene sequence: CDR1 SQVTM, CDR2 ANQGSEA. The CDR3 loop reads CSVDLGQSSYEQYF. The CDR3 DNA is TGCAGCGTTGACCTGGGACAGAGCTCCTACGAGCAGTACTTC.

The chain joins TRBV20-1 to TRBJ2-7; D is possibly TRBD1 or TRBD2 (6 bases each). This CDR3 is 12 amino acids long. Per the germline V gene, CDR1 is DFQATT and CDR2 is SNEGSKA (reference sequence). The V and J ends lost 2 bases and 4 bases respectively, with 9 bases between them. DNA of the CDR3: TGCAGTGCTAGAAGGGGGGATTACGAGCAGTACTTC. Translation: CSARRGDYEQYF.

There are many counts of this clonotype. The J gene is TRBJ2-7, the V gene TRBV5-6; maybe TRBD1 (6 bases). V was cut by 3 bases and J by 3 bases, with 7 bases left in between. CDR1 is SGHDT and CDR2 is YYEEEE in the germline V gene. CDR3 size: 12 residues. CDR3 sequence: CASSYRDYEQYF. CDR3 sequence (DNA): TGTGCCAGCAGCTACAGGGACTACGAGCAGTACTTC.

The DNA of the CDR3 is TGTGCCAGCAGCTTAGGGGGAACCCGAGAGGGCACTGAAGCTTTCTTT. Its translation is CASSLGGTREGTEAFF. The gene calls are TRBV7-8 and TRBJ1-1, with no clear D. The CDR3 runs to 16 residues. V was trimmed by 1 base and J by 4 bases, leaving 16 bases between them. Germline V gene lookup returns CDR1 SGHVS and CDR2 FQNEAQ.

This clonotype was counted ten times or more. The V call is TRBV6-1, the J call TRBJ1-2, with TRBD1 as a possible D gene (6 bases). V was shortened by 6 bases and J by 8 bases, with 16 bases between the two germline ends. Germline values: CDR1 MNHNS, CDR2 SASEGT. CDR3 length equals 13 residues. The chain's CDR3 is CASSPGTRIGYTF. For the CDR3, the DNA is TGTGCCAGCAGCCCCGGGACACGCATAGGCTACACCTTC.

This clonotype has a handful of counts. The rearrangement uses TRBV7-6 and TRBJ2-7, with D unclear. In germline, CDR1 is SGHVS, CDR2 FNYEAQ. The CDR3 totals 14 residues. The V gene lost 5 bases and the J gene lost 5 bases, with 16 bases spanning the gap. The CDR3 here is CASSRGGKLDEQYF. CDR3 sequence (DNA): TGTGCCAGCAGCCGAGGTGGAAAACTGGACGAGCAGTACTTC. Based on the CDR3 plus reference TRBV7-6 and TRBJ2-7, the full variable domain is GAGVSQSPRYKVTKRGQDVALRCDPISGHVSLYWYRQALGQGPEFLTYFNYEAQQDKSGLPNDRFSAERPEGSISTLTIQRTEQRDSAMYRCASSRGGKLDEQYFGPGTRLTVT.

This clonotype appeared a few times. The genes are TRBV11-2 and TRBJ2-1; 9 bases align to TRBD2. From germline, CDR1 is SGHAT and CDR2 FQNNGV. This CDR3 is 16 amino acids long. V was pared by 2 bases and J by 9 bases, with 11 bases of the junction left unmatched. The CDR3 nucleotides read TGTGCCAGCAGCTTACTTGCTAGCGGGACATCCAGTGAGCAGTTCTTC. Translating gives CASSLLASGTSSEQFF. Full variable domain (missing parts from reference TRBV11-2 and TRBJ2-1): EAGVAQSPRYKIIEKRQSVAFWCNPISGHATLYWYQQILGQGPKLLIQFQNNGVVDDSQLPKDRFSAERLKGVDSTLKIQPAKLEDSAVYLCASSLLASGTSSEQFFGPGTRLTVL.